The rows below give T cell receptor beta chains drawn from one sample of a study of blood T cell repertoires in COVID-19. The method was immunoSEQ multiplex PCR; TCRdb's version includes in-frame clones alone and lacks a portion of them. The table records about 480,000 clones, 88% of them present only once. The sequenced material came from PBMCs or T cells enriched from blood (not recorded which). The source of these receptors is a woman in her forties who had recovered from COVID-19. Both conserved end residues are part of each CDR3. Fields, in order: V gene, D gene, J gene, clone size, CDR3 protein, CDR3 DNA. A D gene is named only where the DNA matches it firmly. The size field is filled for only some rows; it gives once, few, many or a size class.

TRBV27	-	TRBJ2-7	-	CASSLSGTATYEQYF	TGTGCCAGCAGTTTATCGGGCACCGCGACCTACGAGCAGTACTTC
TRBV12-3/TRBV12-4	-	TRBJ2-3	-	CASSLLADTQYF	TGTGCCAGCAGTCTATTAGCGGATACGCAGTATTTT
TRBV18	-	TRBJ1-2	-	CASSQGQYYGYTF	TGTGCCAGCTCACAGGGGCAATACTATGGCTACACCTTC
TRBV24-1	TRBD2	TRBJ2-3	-	CATSDARDGRALGTDTQYF	TGTGCCACCAGTGATGCGCGAGACGGGAGGGCCTTGGGTACAGATACGCAGTATTTT
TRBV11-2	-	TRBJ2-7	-	CASSLDVAERAVSYEQYF	TGTGCCAGCAGCTTAGATGTCGCCGAGCGGGCTGTCTCCTACGAGCAGTACTTC
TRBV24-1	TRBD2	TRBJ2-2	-	CATSDVSGRGPGELFF	TGTGCCACCAGTGACGTCAGCGGGAGGGGTCCCGGGGAGCTGTTTTTT
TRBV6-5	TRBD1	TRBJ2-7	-	CASSYHPTDRRDEQYF	TGTGCCAGCAGTTACCACCCAACGGACAGGAGAGACGAGCAGTACTTC
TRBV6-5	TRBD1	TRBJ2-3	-	CASSYSDREDTQYF	TGTGCCAGCAGTTACTCCGACAGGGAAGATACGCAGTATTTT
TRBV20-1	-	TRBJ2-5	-	CSASRGAAGETQYF	TGCAGTGCTAGTCGGGGGGCGGCGGGAGAGACCCAGTACTTC
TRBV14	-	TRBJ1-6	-	CASSQEGHSPLHF	TGTGCCAGCAGCCAAGAGGGGCATTCACCCCTCCACTTT
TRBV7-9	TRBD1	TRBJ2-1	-	CASSLGQGVYNEQFF	TGTGCCAGCAGCTTAGGTCAGGGGGTATACAATGAGCAGTTCTTC
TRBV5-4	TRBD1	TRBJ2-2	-	CASSLLDRDTGELFF	TGTGCCAGCAGCCTCCTAGACAGGGACACCGGGGAGCTGTTTTTT
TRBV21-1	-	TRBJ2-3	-	CASSKAGEEGTDTQYF	TGTGCCAGCAGCAAAGCCGGGGAAGAGGGCACAGATACGCAGTATTTT
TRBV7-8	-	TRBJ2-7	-	CASSERVAYEQYF	TGTGCCAGCAGTGAGCGGGTAGCCTACGAGCAGTACTTC
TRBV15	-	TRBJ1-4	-	CATSREGVGNEKLFF	TGTGCCACCAGCAGAGAGGGCGTCGGTAATGAAAAACTGTTTTTT
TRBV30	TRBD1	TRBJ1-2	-	CAWSNQGAGGYTF	TGTGCCTGGAGTAACCAGGGGGCCGGGGGCTACACCTTC
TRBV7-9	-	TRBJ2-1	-	CAGRAYNEQFF	TGTGCCGGTAGAGCCTACAATGAGCAGTTCTTC
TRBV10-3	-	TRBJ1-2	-	CATYAGVGGYTF	TGTGCCACCTACGCAGGGGTAGGTGGCTACACCTTC
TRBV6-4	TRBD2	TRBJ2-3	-	CASSSTSDFTDTQYF	TGTGCCAGCAGTTCGACTAGCGACTTCACAGATACGCAGTATTTT
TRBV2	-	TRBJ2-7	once	CASRNLKRAYEQYF	TGTGCCAGCAGGAACCTCAAGAGGGCCTACGAGCAGTACTTC
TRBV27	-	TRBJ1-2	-	CASSLRAGALYGYTF	TGTGCCAGCAGTTTAAGGGCAGGGGCGTTATATGGCTACACCTTC
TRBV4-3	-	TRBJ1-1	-	CASSQDYATSVKEAFF	TGCGCCAGCAGCCAAGATTACGCGACATCGGTAAAGGAAGCTTTCTTT
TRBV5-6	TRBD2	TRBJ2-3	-	CASSLLAGVDTQYF	TGTGCCAGCAGCTTGTTAGCGGGAGTAGATACGCAGTATTTT
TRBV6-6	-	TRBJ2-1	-	CASRPPLVITYNEQFF	TGTGCCAGCAGGCCACCACTGGTGATCACCTACAATGAGCAGTTCTTC
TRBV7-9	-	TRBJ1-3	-	CASSRGGDFTIYF	TGTGCCAGCAGCCGGGGCGGGGATTTCACCATATATTTT
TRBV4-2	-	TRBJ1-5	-	CASSQDERGNQPQHF	TGTGCCAGCAGCCAAGATGAGAGAGGCAATCAGCCCCAGCATTTT